This TCR beta chain was captured in a study of shared clonotypes between healthy human individuals. The repertoire was sequenced with immunoSEQ multiplex PCR; TCRdb's copy has only in-frame clones and lacks some. The repertoire consists of approximately 2,000,000 clones, with roughly 95% occurring once and the leading ten covering approximately 1.7%. The CDR3 is made up of 13 amino acids. J lost 6 bases, V lost 8 bases, and 7 bases had no gene match. General study points: Against clonotypes common to all four donors, non-shared ones had lower generation probabilities.

It was CD45RO-negative cells, positively selected for CCR7, that made up naive CD8 cells, with terminally differentiated effector memory CD45RA+ cells excluded. Worth noting for this clone: The antigen remains undetermined.

The TCR originated in a man younger than 35 in good health. Some clones in this sample may be carry-over from other donors' samples. The chain has TRBV5-3 and TRBJ1-4; 7 nucleotides line up with TRBD1. TRBV5-3 is filed as an ORF, its function uncertain. Material for sequencing was naive CD8+ T cells from PBMCs. CDR3 protein: CASPGTVDEKLFF. The CDR3 bases are TGTGCCAGTCCCGGGACAGTGGATGAAAAACTGTTTTTT.